This TCR beta chain was observed in a study of spatial heterogeneity in lung cancer. On this clonotype: Its antigen is unknown.

TCRdb processed the 5' RACE reads anew with MiXCR; each CDR3 protein has one entry. The sample has 110,000 or so distinct CDR3 sequences, 10% to 11% seen once. Study-level findings and limits: Whereas they appeared in blood less at follow-up, ubiquitous expanded tumor TCRs appeared there more at resection.

V shed 6 bases and J shed 6 bases, with 17 bases lying between them. The CDR3 has 13 amino acids. Per germline, CDR1 SQVTM and CDR2 ANQGSEA. The time point was: blood at routine non-recurrence follow-up after resection. The receptor was derived from a female donor with early-stage non-small cell lung cancer. The sequencing here drew on PBMCs, taken at follow-up. The genes are TRBV29-1 and TRBJ1-1; D ambiguous. CDR3 in amino acids: CSVEPQISAEAFF. The CDR3, as DNA: TGCAGCGTAGAGCCACAGATTTCGGCTGAAGCTTTCTTT.